This TCR beta chain was identified during a study of blood T cell repertoires in COVID-19. Study at large: Sample material is recorded as cDNA or gDNA derived from T cells, B-cell-depleted T cells, or PBMCs.

Allocation to cohorts depended on clinical history reported by the participants. Sequenced by immunoSEQ multiplex PCR; TCRdb stores in-frame clones only, minus some. The sample holds 350,000 to 450,000 clones, about 89% seen once. The CDR3 is 14 amino acids. Germline CDR1 and CDR2: SGHTA and FQGNSA. Trimming at V came to 6 bases and at J to 5 bases, leaving 6 bases not matched to a gene. The V call is TRBV7-2, the J call TRBJ2-5; 10 bases match TRBD2. The sequence came from a woman in her thirties or forties who had been exposed to COVID-19. The sequenced sample was PBMCs or T cells enriched from blood (not recorded which). This chain's CDR3 is CASSEREGPETQYF. In DNA, the CDR3 is TGTGCCAGCAGTGAGCGGGAGGGCCCCGAGACCCAGTACTTC.